One and the same sample provided the 26 T cell receptor beta chains below, sequenced in a study of blood T cell repertoires in COVID-19. Sequencing used immunoSEQ multiplex PCR; TCRdb keeps in-frame clones, though not all of them. Of about 73,000 clones listed, about four fifths were seen once; the top ten hold around 4.5%. The sample consisted of peripheral blood. Every receptor here comes from a woman aged 55-69 years with acute or convalescent COVID-19.

This clone was counted between two and nine times. Because the CDR3's place on the DNA is in doubt, the DNA is left out and the CDR3 is given as listed by TCRdb. The CDR3 protein is CASSLSSGQGNTIYF. This chain uses TRBV7-9 with TRBJ1-3; the listed D gene, TRBD1, was not tested against the DNA. The CDR3 length equals 15 residues, ends included. Germline V lookup: CDR1 SEHNR, CDR2 FQNEAQ (reference sequence).

The chain couples TRBV5-8 to TRBJ1-5, with TRBD1 matching over 10 bases. CDR3 length: 17 amino acids. The V segment lost 4 bases and the J segment 2 bases; nucleotides outside the gene matches: 9. Germline values: CDR1 SGHTS, CDR2 YDEGEE. The CDR3 spells CASSAGQGRLGNQPQHF. As DNA, the CDR3 is TGTGCCAGCAGCGCGGGACAGGGGCGTTTAGGCAATCAGCCCCAGCATTTT.

In regard to this clone: At one boundary the junction diverges from the germline segment, which might be a read error. The V call is TRBV28, the J call TRBJ1-1; D perhaps matches TRBD1 (6 bases). Germline V gene sequence: CDR1 MDHEN, CDR2 SYDVKM. CDR3 length: 10 amino acids. CDR3 sequence: CASSRTELIF. The CDR3 DNA is TGTGCCAGCAGTAGGACAGAACTGATCTTT.

The V and J genes are TRBV10-3 and TRBJ2-5, with D uncertain. Germline CDR1 is ENHRY and CDR2 is SYGVKD. This CDR3 has 14 amino acids. V was pared by 0 bases and J by 1 base, with 6 bases between. The chain's CDR3 is CAISESNSQETQYF. The CDR3 nucleotides are TGTGCCATCAGTGAGTCCAACAGCCAAGAGACCCAGTACTTC.

This rearrangement joins TRBV28 to TRBJ1-3; tentatively, D is TRBD1 (6 bases). The CDR3 consists of 19 residues. Germline-derived CDR1 and CDR2 are MDHEN and SYDVKM. Deletions cut 4 bases from V and 3 bases from J, with 25 bases between. CDR3: CASSSKLPGRGARGNTIYF. CDR3 coding DNA: TGTGCCAGCAGTTCGAAGCTACCCGGGAGGGGGGCGCGTGGAAACACCATATATTTT.

The CDR3 nucleotides are TGTGCCACCAGCAGTTATGGACTAGCGGATAACTACAATGAGCAGTTCTTC. Protein: CATSSYGLADNYNEQFF. This rearrangement joins TRBV15 to TRBJ2-1, with 10 positions matching TRBD2. CDR1 is LNHNV, CDR2 YYDKDF, per germline (reference sequence). The CDR3 totals 17 residues. V dropped 3 bases and J dropped 3; count of bases not matched to a gene: 8.

Comments on this clone: Other DNA sequences in the same sample also yield this CDR3. V gene TRBV5-1 combines with J gene TRBJ2-3; a weak D match, TRBD1 (6 bases). Trimming took 0 bases from V and 6 from J, leaving 11 bases between them. Germline V gene lookup returns CDR1 SGHRS and CDR2 YFSETQ. The CDR3 extends over 14 amino acids. Here the CDR3 DNA reads TGCGCCAGCAGCTTGGGGCAGGGGATGGATACGCAGTATTTT. Translated, it gives CASSLGQGMDTQYF. Full variable domain (outside the CDR3, taken from reference TRBV5-1 and TRBJ2-3): KAGVTQTPRYLIKTRGQQVTLSCSPISGHRSVSWYQQTPGQGLQFLFEYFSETQRNKGNFPGRFSGRQFSNSRSEMNVSTLELGDSALYLCASSLGQGMDTQYFGPGTRLTVL.

This rearrangement joins TRBV19 to TRBJ1-5; D remains ambiguous. The CDR3 loop spans 15 amino acids. The germline CDR1 and CDR2 sequences are LNHDA and SQIVND (reference sequence). V lost 6 bases to trimming and J lost 0 bases, with 12 bases between them. The CDR3, as DNA: TGTGCCAGTAGGCCACAACAGTATAGCAATCAGCCCCAGCATTTT. Residues: CASRPQQYSNQPQHF.

In its sample, this clone was seen a few times. This chain links TRBV9 with TRBJ2-1, with a possible D match to TRBD2 (5 bases). This CDR3 is built from 16 residues. Trimming took off 4 bases at V and 9 bases at J, with 23 bases between the two ends. Germline V gene data show CDR1 as SGDLS and CDR2 as YYNGEE. The CDR3 reads CASSPRPKLDLSEQFF. Here the CDR3 DNA reads TGTGCCAGCAGCCCCCGGCCAAAACTAGACCTTAGTGAGCAGTTCTTC.

J is TRBJ1-1 and V is TRBV5-6; D gene uncertain. Germline CDR1 and CDR2: SGHDT and YYEEEE. V lost 1 base and J 5 bases, leaving 6 bases between the germline ends. This CDR3 has 12 residues. The CDR3 DNA is TGTGCCAGCAGCTTGCGGGGAACTGAAGCTTTCTTT. Its translation: CASSLRGTEAFF.

The genes are TRBV18 and TRBJ1-6, with D hard to call. Germline loops: CDR1 KGHSH, CDR2 LQKENI. The V and J ends lost 3 bases and 17 bases respectively, with 23 bases between them. CDR3 length equals 15 residues. The CDR3 protein is CASSPRTDHRGSVHF. DNA of the CDR3: TGTGCCAGCTCACCTAGGACGGACCATCGAGGGTCGGTCCACTTT.

This clone was counted once. This chain uses TRBV30 with TRBJ1-1, with D uncertain. The germline V gene encodes CDR1 GTSNPN and CDR2 SVGIG (reference sequence). The V and J ends lost 2 bases and 5 bases respectively, with 15 bases between them. This CDR3 spans 14 amino acids. DNA of the CDR3: TGTGCCTGGAGTCGACTCCTAAGCGGGACTGAAGCTTTCTTT. This encodes CAWSRLLSGTEAFF.

This rearrangement joins TRBV6-5 to TRBJ2-7, with D possibly matching TRBD1 (6 bases). Germline V gene sequence: CDR1 MNHEY, CDR2 SVGAGI. Trimming stripped 7 bases from V and 1 base from J, with 14 bases between. This CDR3 is built from 14 residues. The CDR3 spells CASNLGTRSYEQYF. The CDR3, as DNA: TGTGCCAGCAACCTTGGGACAAGGTCCTACGAGCAGTACTTC.

This clone was seen more than once but under ten times. This chain uses TRBV12-5 with TRBJ1-1; 10 bases fit TRBD1. With 4 bases clipped from V and 5 bases from J, the junction kept 4 bases outside the gene matches. CDR3 size: 14 residues. Germline CDR1 is LGHNT and CDR2 is FRNRAP. As DNA, the CDR3 is TGTGCTAGTGGTTCGACAGGGGGCCAAACTGAAGCTTTCTTT. This gives the protein CASGSTGGQTEAFF. Supplemented by reference TRBV12-5 and TRBJ1-1, the full variable domain reads DARVTQTPRHKVTEMGQEVTMRCQPILGHNTVFWYRQTMMQGLELLAYFRNRAPLDDSGMPKDRFSAEMPDATLATLKIQPSEPRDSAVYFCASGSTGGQTEAFFGQGTRLTVV.

This clone came up a few times. The CDR3 here is CSAGQGPGTEAFF. The CDR3 DNA reads as TGCAGCGCCGGGCAGGGGCCCGGCACTGAAGCTTTCTTT. The chain has TRBV29-1 and TRBJ1-1; D is perhaps TRBD1 (6 bases). The germline V gene has CDR1 SQVTM and CDR2 ANQGSEA. The V gene lost 7 bases and the J gene lost 4 bases, with 16 bases spanning the gap. CDR3 length: 13 amino acids.

The table lists this clone with a few counts. This chain joins TRBV27 and TRBJ1-1; no clear D gene. The CDR3 is 14 amino acids. The germline V gene encodes CDR1 MNHEY and CDR2 SMNVEV (reference sequence). V dropped 4 bases and J dropped 0 bases, with 9 bases sitting between them. The CDR3 DNA reads as TGTGCCAGCAGTTCAAACGAGTTGAACACTGAAGCTTTCTTT. Translation: CASSSNELNTEAFF.

A single count supports this clone. This chain links TRBV2 with TRBJ1-2; D is perhaps TRBD1 (6 bases). The germline gives CDR1 SNHLY, CDR2 FYNNEI. The CDR3 is made up of 14 amino acids. Trimming removed 6 bases at V and 3 bases at J, with 14 bases between. The CDR3 DNA reads as TGTGCCAGCAGCCTAGGGGGGGGTTACTATGGCTACACCTTC. The encoded protein is CASSLGGGYYGYTF.

This clone was counted only a few times. This chain connects TRBV4-1 to TRBJ2-5, with TRBD2 matching 9 bases. Trimming took 4 bases from V and 5 from J; bases not matched to a gene: 8. The length of the CDR3 is 15 residues. Germline lookup yields CDR1 MGHRA and CDR2 YSYEKL. CDR3 sequence (DNA): TGCGCCAGCAGCCTTCTAGCGGGAATGGGGGAGACCCAGTACTTC. Encoded protein: CASSLLAGMGETQYF.

V and J are TRBV12-3 or TRBV12-4 and TRBJ1-5; no clear D. The CDR3 sequence is 13 residues long. Between the trimmed V and J ends, which lost 1 base and 7 bases, there was a span of 8 bases. Written as DNA, the CDR3 is TGTGCCAGCAGTTTAGGAGGAACACAGCCCCAGCATTTT. Protein product: CASSLGGTQPQHF.

This clone was counted between two and nine times. The chain links TRBV3-1 (or the pseudogene TRBV3-2) to TRBJ2-3, with D possibly matching TRBD2 (5 bases). The CDR3 has 14 residues. V lost 3 bases and J lost 1, with 8 bases in between. Per germline, CDR1 LGHDT and CDR2 YNNKEL (reference sequence). CDR3 DNA: TGTGCCAGCAGCCATAACGGGGGCACAGATACGCAGTATTTT. Its protein product is CASSHNGGTDTQYF.

The chain uses TRBV2 and TRBJ1-1; D uncertain. Germline CDR1 is SNHLY and CDR2 is FYNNEI. The CDR3 spans 15 residues. V was shortened by 7 bases and J by 1 base, with 16 bases between the two germline ends. The chain's CDR3 is CASTRESSGNTEAFF. The CDR3 nucleotides read TGTGCCAGCACGAGGGAGTCCAGCGGGAACACTGAAGCTTTCTTT.

As DNA, the CDR3 is TGTGCCAGCAGCCAGTGGCAGGATAATGAAAAACTGTTTTTT. It specifies CASSQWQDNEKLFF. The rearrangement uses TRBV3-1 (or the pseudogene TRBV3-2) and TRBJ1-4; unclear D gene. Germline CDR1 LGHDT, CDR2 YNNKEL (reference sequence). The V end lost 3 bases, the J end lost 4 bases, and 9 bases lay between the germline ends. CDR3 size: 14 residues.

Concerning this clone itself: One end of the junction does not line up with germline, which may come from a read error. The chain combines TRBV2 with TRBJ2-7, with D possibly matching TRBD2 (6 bases). The germline gives CDR1 SNHLY, CDR2 FYNNEI. The CDR3 is 12 amino acids. CDR3: CASSEVGGMVNF. CDR3 in DNA: TGTGCCAGCAGTGAAGTAGGCGGGATGGTAAACTTC.

The rearrangement links TRBV9 to TRBJ1-6, with TRBD1 matching 9 bases. The CDR3 extends over 15 amino acids. J lost 9 bases, V lost 3 bases, and 7 bases had no gene match. CDR1 and CDR2 (germline): SGDLS, YYNGEE. The CDR3 bases are TGTGCCAGCAGCGCGGGACCGGGACAGGGTTCACCCCTCCACTTT. It yields the protein CASSAGPGQGSPLHF.

V usage is TRBV7-2 and J usage is TRBJ2-7; TRBD2 aligns across 8 bases. Trimming took 5 bases from V and 0 from J; bases not matched to a gene: 9. Germline CDR1 and CDR2: SGHTA and FQGNSA. The CDR3 totals 16 residues. CDR3 amino acids: CASSASGAGGSYEQYF. The CDR3 nucleotides are TGTGCCAGCAGCGCCTCAGGGGCGGGGGGCTCCTACGAGCAGTACTTC.

The V gene is TRBV28, the J gene TRBJ1-5, with D tentatively TRBD1 (6 bases). V lost 2 bases and J 2 bases, leaving 10 bases between the germline ends. This CDR3 is 15 amino acids long. CDR1 is MDHEN, CDR2 SYDVKM, per germline. The CDR3 sequence is CASSLSRGGNQPQHF. The CDR3 nucleotides read TGTGCCAGCAGTTTAAGCAGGGGTGGCAATCAGCCCCAGCATTTT. Filled out from reference TRBV28 and TRBJ1-5, the complete variable domain reads DVKVTQSSRYLVKRTGEKVFLECVQDMDHENMFWYRQDPGLGLRLIYFSYDVKMKEKGDIPEGYSVSREKKERFSLILESASTNQTSMYLCASSLSRGGNQPQHFGDGTRLSIL.